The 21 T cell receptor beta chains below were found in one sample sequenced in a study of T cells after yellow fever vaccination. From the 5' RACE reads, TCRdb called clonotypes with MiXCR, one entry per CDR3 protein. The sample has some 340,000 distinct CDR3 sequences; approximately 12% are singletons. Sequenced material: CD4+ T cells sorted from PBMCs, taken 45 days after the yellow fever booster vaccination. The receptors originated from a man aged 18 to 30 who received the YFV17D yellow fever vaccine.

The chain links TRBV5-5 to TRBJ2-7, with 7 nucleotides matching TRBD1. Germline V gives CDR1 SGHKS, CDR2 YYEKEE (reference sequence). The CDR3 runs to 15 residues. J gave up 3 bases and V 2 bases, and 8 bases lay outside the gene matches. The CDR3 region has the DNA TGTGCCAGCAGCTTAATAGGGGGCGAATTCTACGAGCAGTACGTC. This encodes CASSLIGGEFYEQYV.

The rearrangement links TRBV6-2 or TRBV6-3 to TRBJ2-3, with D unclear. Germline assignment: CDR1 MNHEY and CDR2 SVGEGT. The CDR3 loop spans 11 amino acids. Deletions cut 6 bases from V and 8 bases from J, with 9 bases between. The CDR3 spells CASSHGGTQYF. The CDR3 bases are TGTGCCAGCAGCCACGGCGGTACGCAGTATTTT.

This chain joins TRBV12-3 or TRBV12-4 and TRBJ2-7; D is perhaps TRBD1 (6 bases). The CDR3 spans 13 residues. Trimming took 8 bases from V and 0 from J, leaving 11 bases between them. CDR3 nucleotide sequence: TGTGCCAGCGTACGGGACAACTCCTACGAGCAGTACTTC. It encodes CASVRDNSYEQYF.

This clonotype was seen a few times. CDR3 sequence (DNA): TGTGCCAGCAGTGAGAGAGATACGCAGTATTTT. Its protein product is CASSERDTQYF. The genes are TRBV2 and TRBJ2-3; D not certain. Germline V gene lookup returns CDR1 SNHLY and CDR2 FYNNEI. V was clipped by 3 bases and J by 5 bases, with 3 bases between them. This CDR3 is 11 amino acids long.

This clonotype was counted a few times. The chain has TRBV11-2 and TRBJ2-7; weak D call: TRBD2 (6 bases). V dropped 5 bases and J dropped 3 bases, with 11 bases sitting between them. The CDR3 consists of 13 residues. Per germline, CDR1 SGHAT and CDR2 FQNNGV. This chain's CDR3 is CASSQGLLYEQYF. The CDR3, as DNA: TGTGCCAGCAGCCAGGGACTCCTCTACGAGCAGTACTTC.

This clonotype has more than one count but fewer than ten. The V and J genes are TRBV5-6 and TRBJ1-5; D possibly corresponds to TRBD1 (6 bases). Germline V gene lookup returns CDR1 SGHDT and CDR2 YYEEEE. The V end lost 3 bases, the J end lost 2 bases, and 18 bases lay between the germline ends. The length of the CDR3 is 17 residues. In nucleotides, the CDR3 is TGTGCCAGCAGCTCGGACAGTGGAAGGCGTGGCAATCAGCCCCAGCATTTT. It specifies CASSSDSGRRGNQPQHF.

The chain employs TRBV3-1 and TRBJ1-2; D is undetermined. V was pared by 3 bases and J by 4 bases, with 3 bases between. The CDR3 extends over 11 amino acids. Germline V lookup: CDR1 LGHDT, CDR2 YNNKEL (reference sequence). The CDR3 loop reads CASSQGYGYTF. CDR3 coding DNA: TGTGCCAGCAGCCAGGGCTATGGCTACACCTTC.

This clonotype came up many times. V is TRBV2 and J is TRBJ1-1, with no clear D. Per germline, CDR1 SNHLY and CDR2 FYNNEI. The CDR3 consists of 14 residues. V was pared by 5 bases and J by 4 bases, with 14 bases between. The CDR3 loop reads CASSLSTEGTEAFF. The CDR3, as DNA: TGTGCCAGCAGTCTATCCACGGAGGGCACTGAAGCTTTCTTT. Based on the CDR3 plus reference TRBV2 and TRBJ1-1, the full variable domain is EPEVTQTPSHQVTQMGQEVILRCVPISNHLYFYWYRQILGQKVEFLVSFYNNEISEKSEIFDDQFSVERPDGSNFTLKIRSTKLEDSAMYFCASSLSTEGTEAFFGQGTRLTVV.

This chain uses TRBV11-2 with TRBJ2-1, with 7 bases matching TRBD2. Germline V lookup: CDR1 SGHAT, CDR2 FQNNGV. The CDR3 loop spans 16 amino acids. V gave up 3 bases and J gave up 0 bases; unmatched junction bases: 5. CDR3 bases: TGTGCCAGCAGCTTTAGGGGAGGGCTCTCCTACAATGAGCAGTTCTTC. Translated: CASSFRGGLSYNEQFF.

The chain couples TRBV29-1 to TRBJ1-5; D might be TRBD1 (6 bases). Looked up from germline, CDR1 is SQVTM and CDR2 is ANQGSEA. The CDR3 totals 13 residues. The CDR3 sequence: CRAPTGIGQPQHF. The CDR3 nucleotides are TGCAGGGCCCCCACAGGGATCGGCCAGCCCCAGCATTTT.

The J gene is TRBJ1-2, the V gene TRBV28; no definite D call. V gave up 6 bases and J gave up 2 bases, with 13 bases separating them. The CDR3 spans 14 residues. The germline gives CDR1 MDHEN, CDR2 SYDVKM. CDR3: CASRTRSVNYGYTF. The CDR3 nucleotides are TGTGCCAGCAGGACCCGATCGGTGAACTATGGCTACACCTTC.

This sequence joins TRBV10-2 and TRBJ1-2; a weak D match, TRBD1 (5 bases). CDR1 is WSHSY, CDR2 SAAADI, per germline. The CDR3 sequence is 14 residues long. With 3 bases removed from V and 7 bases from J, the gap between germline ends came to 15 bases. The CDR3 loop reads CASSDRQGIPGYTF. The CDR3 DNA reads TGCGCCAGCAGTGACAGGCAGGGTATTCCTGGCTACACCTTC.

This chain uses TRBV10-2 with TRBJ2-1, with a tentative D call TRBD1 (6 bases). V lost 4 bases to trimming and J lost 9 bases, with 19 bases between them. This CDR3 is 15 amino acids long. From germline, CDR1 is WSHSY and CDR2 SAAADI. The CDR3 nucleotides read TGCGCCAGCAGTGGAGGGCCAGGGGTGGGTAGTGAGCAGTTCTTC. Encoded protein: CASSGGPGVGSEQFF.

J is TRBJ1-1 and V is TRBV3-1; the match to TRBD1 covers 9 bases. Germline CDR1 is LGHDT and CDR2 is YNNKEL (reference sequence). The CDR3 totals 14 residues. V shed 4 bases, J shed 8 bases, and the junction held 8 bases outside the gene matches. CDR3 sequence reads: CASSPRDREAEAFF. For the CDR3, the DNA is TGTGCCAGCAGCCCCCGGGACAGGGAGGCAGAAGCTTTCTTT.

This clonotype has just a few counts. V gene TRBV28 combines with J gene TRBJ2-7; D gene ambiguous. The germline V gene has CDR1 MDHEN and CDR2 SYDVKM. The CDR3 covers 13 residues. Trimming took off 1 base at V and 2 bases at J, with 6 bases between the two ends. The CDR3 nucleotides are TGTGCCAGCAGTTTATCCGGAACCTACGAGCAGTACGTC. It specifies CASSLSGTYEQYV.

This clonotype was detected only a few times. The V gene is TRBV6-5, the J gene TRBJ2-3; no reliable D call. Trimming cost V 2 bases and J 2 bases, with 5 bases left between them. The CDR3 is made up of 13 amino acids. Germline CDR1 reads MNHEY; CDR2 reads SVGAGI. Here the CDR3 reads CASSYRTTDTQYF. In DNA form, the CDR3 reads TGTGCCAGCAGTTACAGAACCACAGATACGCAGTATTTT.

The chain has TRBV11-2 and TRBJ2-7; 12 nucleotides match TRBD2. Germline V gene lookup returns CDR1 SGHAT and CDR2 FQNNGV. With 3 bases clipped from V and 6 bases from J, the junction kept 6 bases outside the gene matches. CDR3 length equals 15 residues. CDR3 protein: CASSFPASGGGEQYF. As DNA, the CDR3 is TGTGCCAGCAGCTTTCCGGCTAGCGGGGGGGGCGAGCAGTACTTC.

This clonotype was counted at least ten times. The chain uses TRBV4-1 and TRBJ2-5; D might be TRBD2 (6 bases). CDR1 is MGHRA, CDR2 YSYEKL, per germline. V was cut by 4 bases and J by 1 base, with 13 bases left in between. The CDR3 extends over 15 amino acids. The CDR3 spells CASSPPGEVQETQYF. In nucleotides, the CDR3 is TGCGCCAGCAGCCCCCCTGGGGAGGTCCAAGAGACCCAGTACTTC.

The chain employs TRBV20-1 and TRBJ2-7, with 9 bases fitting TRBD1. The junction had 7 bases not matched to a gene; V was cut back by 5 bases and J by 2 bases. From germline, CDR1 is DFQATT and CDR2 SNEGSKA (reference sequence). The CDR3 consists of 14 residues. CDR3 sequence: CSARPGQGTYEQYF. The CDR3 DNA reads TGCAGTGCTCGTCCGGGACAGGGAACCTACGAGCAGTACTTC.

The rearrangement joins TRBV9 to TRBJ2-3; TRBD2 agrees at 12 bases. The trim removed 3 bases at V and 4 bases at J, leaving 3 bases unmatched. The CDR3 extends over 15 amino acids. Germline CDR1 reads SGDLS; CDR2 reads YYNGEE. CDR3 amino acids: CASSASGGEADTQYF. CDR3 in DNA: TGTGCCAGCAGCGCTAGCGGGGGGGAAGCAGATACGCAGTATTTT. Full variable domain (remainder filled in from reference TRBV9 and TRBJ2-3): DSGVTQTPKHLITATGQRVTLRCSPRSGDLSVYWYQQSLDQGLQFLIQYYNGEERAKGNILERFSAQQFPDLHSELNLSSLELGDSALYFCASSASGGEADTQYFGPGTRLTVL.

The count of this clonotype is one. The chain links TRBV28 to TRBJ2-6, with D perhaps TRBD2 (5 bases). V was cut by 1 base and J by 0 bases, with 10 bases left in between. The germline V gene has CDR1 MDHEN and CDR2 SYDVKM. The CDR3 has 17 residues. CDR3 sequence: CASSLLDFSSGANVLTF. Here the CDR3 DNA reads TGTGCCAGCAGTTTATTGGACTTCAGCTCTGGGGCCAACGTCCTGACTTTC.